What follows are 30 T cell receptor beta chains derived from one specimen sequenced in a study of cytomegalovirus exposure and HLA in healthy donors. Some clones are missing from TCRdb's copy, which holds only in-frame ones; the method was immunoSEQ multiplex PCR. Among 200,000 to 250,000 clones listed, more than 75% were seen once. The source material was PBMCs. These receptors were taken from a man younger than 35 in good health and CMV-seronegative.

J is TRBJ1-1 and V is TRBV6-1; no clear D. CDR1 and CDR2 from the germline V gene are MNHNS and SASEGT. The CDR3 extends over 13 amino acids. With 2 bases removed from V and 5 bases from J, the gap between germline ends came to 9 bases. CDR3 in DNA: TGTGCCAGCAGTGAAAGAGTACGGACTGAAGCTTTCTTT. It codes for CASSERVRTEAFF.

This clone is a singleton in its sample. The V and J genes are TRBV7-3 and TRBJ1-2; the match to TRBD1 covers 9 bases. The CDR3 covers 15 residues. V shed 5 bases, J shed 3 bases, and the junction held 7 bases outside the gene matches. CDR1 is SGHTA and CDR2 is FQGTGA in the germline V gene. CDR3 DNA sequence: TGTGCCAGCAGCATGGGGACAGGGTTGGACTATGGCTACACCTTC. Its translation: CASSMGTGLDYGYTF.

This clone was seen just once. The V call is TRBV28, the J call TRBJ2-7, with D perhaps matching TRBD1 (5 bases). The germline CDR1 and CDR2 sequences are MDHEN and SYDVKM. This CDR3 has 14 residues. Trimming took 4 bases from V and 1 from J, leaving 11 bases between them. CDR3 amino acids: CASSSPPGSYEQYF. The DNA for the CDR3 is TGTGCCAGCAGTTCGCCCCCAGGGTCCTACGAGCAGTACTTC.

The CDR3 DNA reads as TGTGCCAGCAGTGAAAGGACTAGCGACGAGCAGTACTTC. This codes for CASSERTSDEQYF. This chain connects TRBV6-1 to TRBJ2-7, with 9 bases that match TRBD2. The CDR3 consists of 13 residues. Germline V gene data show CDR1 as MNHNS and CDR2 as SASEGT. The V gene end was trimmed by 2 bases and the J gene end by 5 bases; junction bases not matched to a gene: 1.

This clone occurred once. The chain uses TRBV27 and TRBJ2-7; 10 bases align to TRBD1. Per the germline V gene, CDR1 is MNHEY and CDR2 is SMNVEV (reference sequence). The trim removed 2 bases at V and 7 bases at J, leaving 2 bases unmatched. The CDR3 has 13 residues. The CDR3 spells CASSLDRGQEQYF. The CDR3 bases are TGTGCCAGCAGTTTAGACAGGGGGCAGGAGCAGTACTTC.

This clone was recorded once. The rearrangement links TRBV5-6 to TRBJ1-1, with 10 bases fitting TRBD1. Germline trimming cut 4 bases from V and 10 bases from J; bases unmatched to any gene: 7. Germline CDR1 SGHDT, CDR2 YYEEEE. The CDR3 is 13 residues long. CDR3 protein: CASSVRDRGRAFF. CDR3 sequence (DNA): TGTGCCAGCAGCGTCCGGGACAGGGGAAGAGCTTTCTTT.

The gene calls are TRBV7-2 and TRBJ1-1, with TRBD1 identical over 8 bases. With 5 bases clipped from V and 0 bases from J, the junction kept 5 bases outside the gene matches. This CDR3 has 15 residues. CDR1 and CDR2 from the germline V gene are SGHTA and FQGNSA. The CDR3 coding sequence is TGTGCCAGCAGCCGACAGGGGACGATGAACACTGAAGCTTTCTTT. Translated: CASSRQGTMNTEAFF.

The J gene is TRBJ2-1, the V gene TRBV11-2, with D perhaps TRBD2 (6 bases). This CDR3 is built from 16 residues. The V gene lost 5 bases and the J gene lost 8 bases, with 22 bases spanning the gap. CDR1 is SGHAT and CDR2 is FQNNGV in the germline V gene. CDR3 region: CASSPSGGTYPYEQFF. The CDR3 nucleotides read TGTGCCAGCAGCCCTTCGGGCGGGACCTACCCTTATGAGCAGTTCTTC.

This chain uses TRBV4-3 with TRBJ1-4, with D possibly being TRBD1 (5 bases). There are 16 residues in the CDR3. Germline-derived CDR1 and CDR2 are LGHNA and YSLEER. V lost 3 bases and J lost 8, with 19 bases in between. This CDR3 is CASSQGGAGLGEKLFF. The CDR3, as DNA: TGCGCCAGCAGCCAGGGGGGAGCGGGTTTAGGGGAAAAACTGTTTTTT.

J is TRBJ2-1 and V is TRBV11-2; unclear D gene. Trimming took off 2 bases at V and 0 bases at J, with 14 bases between the two ends. There are 17 residues in the CDR3. The germline CDR1 and CDR2 sequences are SGHAT and FQNNGV. CDR3 in amino acids: CASSLPQMGLSYNEQFF. For the CDR3, the DNA is TGTGCCAGCAGCTTACCTCAAATGGGCCTCTCCTACAATGAGCAGTTCTTC.

The chain has TRBV29-1 and TRBJ2-5; possible D gene TRBD2, 5 bases. With 4 bases removed from V and 4 bases from J, the gap between germline ends came to 10 bases. There are 12 residues in the CDR3. The V gene's germline CDR1 is SQVTM and CDR2 ANQGSEA. The CDR3 DNA sequence: TGCAGCGTTGTGGGAGCTTCAGAGACCCAGTACTTC. It translates to CSVVGASETQYF.

The rearrangement links TRBV14 to TRBJ2-2, with a possible D match to TRBD1 (6 bases). V lost 5 bases to trimming and J lost 6 bases, with 19 bases between them. The CDR3 totals 16 residues. Germline V lookup: CDR1 SGHDN, CDR2 FVKESK. Here the CDR3 DNA reads TGTGCCAGCAGCTTCACAGAGGGGCAGGGGTCCGGGGAGCTGTTTTTT. Amino acids: CASSFTEGQGSGELFF.

The gene calls are TRBV4-3 and TRBJ2-7; TRBD2 agrees at 11 bases. Per germline, CDR1 LGHNA and CDR2 YSLEER. Trimming at V came to 0 bases and at J to 4 bases, leaving 2 bases not matched to a gene. The CDR3 totals 15 residues. DNA for the CDR3: TGCGCCAGCAGCCAAGAGACTAGCGGGATATACGAGCAGTACTTC. Translation: CASSQETSGIYEQYF.

The genes are TRBV7-9 and TRBJ1-2; D is uncertain. Looked up from germline, CDR1 is SEHNR and CDR2 is FQNEAQ (reference sequence). Trimming took off 7 bases at V and 7 bases at J, with 13 bases between the two ends. The CDR3 consists of 12 residues. CDR3 nucleotides: TGTGCCAGCACGTACGGGGATCGTGGCTACACCTTC. Translation gives CASTYGDRGYTF. The variable domain in full, with the rest retrieved from reference TRBV7-9 and TRBJ1-2, is DTGVSQNPRHKITKRGQNVTFRCDPISEHNRLYWYRQTLGQGPEFLTYFQNEAQLEKSRLLSDRFSAERPKGSFSTLEIQRTEQGDSAMYLCASTYGDRGYTFGSGTRLTVV.

This chain uses TRBV6-1 with TRBJ1-2, with D possibly being TRBD1 (5 bases). From germline, CDR1 is MNHNS and CDR2 SASEGT. V lost 10 bases and J lost 7, with 13 bases in between. The CDR3 spans 11 residues. This chain's CDR3 is CATLRDFGYTF. For the CDR3, the DNA is TGTGCCACCTTGAGGGACTTTGGCTACACCTTC.

The rearrangement uses TRBV9 and TRBJ2-5; 9 nucleotides align to TRBD1. CDR1 is SGDLS, CDR2 YYNGEE, per germline. This CDR3 comprises 17 residues. Trimming removed 0 bases from V and 2 bases from J; junction bases left unmatched: 8. The CDR3 DNA reads TGTGCCAGCAGCGTAGGGTTAGCCGGGACAGGGCAAGAGACCCAGTACTTC. This translates into CASSVGLAGTGQETQYF.

This chain connects TRBV15 to TRBJ2-1; 13 bases match TRBD2. V shed 1 base and J 8 bases; nucleotides not matched to a gene: 2. The CDR3 runs to 15 residues. From germline, CDR1 is LNHNV and CDR2 YYDKDF (reference sequence). In DNA, the CDR3 is TGTGCCACCAGCAGAGGGACTAGCGGGAGCCATGAGCAGTTCTTC. This encodes CATSRGTSGSHEQFF.

This rearrangement joins TRBV2 to TRBJ2-1, with TRBD1 matching 8 bases. V shed 8 bases and J 9 bases; nucleotides not matched to a gene: 12. The germline CDR1 and CDR2 sequences are SNHLY and FYNNEI. This CDR3 is built from 14 residues. CDR3 loop: CASGQGRSEGEQFF. CDR3 in DNA: TGTGCCAGCGGACAGGGAAGGAGCGAAGGTGAGCAGTTCTTC. The entire variable domain, with the rest obtained from reference TRBV2 and TRBJ2-1, is as follows: EPEVTQTPSHQVTQMGQEVILRCVPISNHLYFYWYRQILGQKVEFLVSFYNNEISEKSEIFDDQFSVERPDGSNFTLKIRSTKLEDSAMYFCASGQGRSEGEQFFGPGTRLTVL.

J is TRBJ2-7 and V is TRBV9; 9 bases are a match to TRBD1. This CDR3 is 18 amino acids long. CDR1 and CDR2 from the germline V gene are SGDLS and YYNGEE. With 2 bases clipped from V and 3 bases from J, the junction kept 15 bases outside the gene matches. CDR3 loop: CASSVALNPGQGNYEQYF. The CDR3 DNA follows: TGTGCCAGCAGCGTTGCTTTAAATCCGGGACAGGGCAACTACGAGCAGTACTTC.

The chain is built from TRBV7-9 and TRBJ2-2; D gene uncertain. The germline gives CDR1 SEHNR, CDR2 FQNEAQ (reference sequence). The CDR3 sequence is 14 residues long. V lost 1 base, J lost 5 bases, and 8 bases lay in between. This chain's CDR3 is CASSLELSTGELFF. The DNA for the CDR3 is TGTGCCAGCAGCTTAGAACTTTCTACCGGGGAGCTGTTTTTT.

This clone was detected only once. The genes are TRBV9 and TRBJ2-3; 7 nucleotides line up with TRBD2. V lost 0 bases and J lost 4; bases outside the gene matches: 5. Germline values: CDR1 SGDLS, CDR2 YYNGEE. The CDR3 spans 15 residues. In DNA form, the CDR3 reads TGTGCCAGCAGCGTAGCCCAGCGGGAAGCAGATACGCAGTATTTT. Amino acid sequence: CASSVAQREADTQYF.

This clone was recorded only once. The rearrangement uses TRBV11-2 and TRBJ2-5; the D gene is possibly TRBD2 (6 bases). This CDR3 has 14 residues. V gave up 8 bases and J gave up 1 base, with 14 bases separating them. Germline V gives CDR1 SGHAT, CDR2 FQNNGV. This CDR3 is CASLRGEVQETQYF. The CDR3 DNA sequence: TGTGCCAGCCTCAGAGGGGAGGTCCAAGAGACCCAGTACTTC.

This rearrangement joins TRBV28 to TRBJ1-1; TRBD1 is a possible D gene (5 bases). Trimming left V 6 bases short and J 6 bases short, with 14 bases between. The CDR3 extends over 13 amino acids. Germline-derived CDR1 and CDR2 are MDHEN and SYDVKM. This CDR3 reads CASSRNQQAEAFF. CDR3 in DNA: TGTGCCAGCAGCAGAAACCAACAGGCTGAAGCTTTCTTT.

This chain connects TRBV28 to TRBJ1-1; 10 nucleotides line up with TRBD1. CDR3 length: 14 amino acids. Germline V gene data show CDR1 as MDHEN and CDR2 as SYDVKM. Unmatched junction bases numbered 5, after V lost 6 bases and J lost 4 bases. The CDR3 is CASRPGTGVTEAFF. CDR3 bases: TGTGCCAGCAGGCCCGGGACAGGGGTCACTGAAGCTTTCTTT.

This clone appeared a few times. This sequence joins TRBV27 and TRBJ1-2; no reliable D call. Germline lookup yields CDR1 MNHEY and CDR2 SMNVEV (reference sequence). Trimming left V 4 bases short and J 8 bases short, with 11 bases between. The CDR3 is 12 residues long. For the CDR3, the DNA is TGTGCCAGCAGTTCCCAACGGAGCGGCTACACCTTC. Residues: CASSSQRSGYTF.

This chain joins TRBV29-1 and TRBJ2-2; TRBD1 matches 7 bases. Germline lookup yields CDR1 SQVTM and CDR2 ANQGSEA. Losses at the gene ends were 7 bases for V and 2 bases for J; bases not matched to a gene: 7. This CDR3 is 14 amino acids long. The CDR3 DNA reads TGCAGCGGCCGACAGGGTTTAAACACCGGGGAGCTGTTTTTT. Protein product: CSGRQGLNTGELFF.

The V call is TRBV7-8, the J call TRBJ2-2; 10 nucleotides line up with TRBD2. Germline assignment: CDR1 SGHVS and CDR2 FQNEAQ. The V and J ends lost 2 bases and 8 bases, in that order; junction bases with no gene match: 8. The CDR3 has 16 amino acids. CDR3 residues: CASSLHRLAGVGELFF. CDR3 bases: TGTGCCAGCAGCTTACATCGCCTAGCGGGAGTTGGGGAGCTGTTTTTT.

The CDR3 DNA reads as TGTGCCACCAGCAGAGATCGGCAGCCCCAGCATTTT. Translating it yields CATSRDRQPQHF. The rearrangement joins TRBV15 to TRBJ1-5, with unresolved D. Germline V lookup: CDR1 LNHNV, CDR2 YYDKDF (reference sequence). V gave up 0 bases and J gave up 7 bases, with 4 bases separating them. The CDR3 length is 12 residues.

The chain couples TRBV7-2 to TRBJ1-5, with D hard to call. The germline CDR1 and CDR2 sequences are SGHTA and FQGNSA. V was shortened by 1 base and J by 4 bases, with 5 bases between the two germline ends. CDR3 length: 13 amino acids. DNA of the CDR3: TGTGCCAGCAGCTTAGGCAGAAATCAGCCCCAGCATTTT. Residues: CASSLGRNQPQHF.

The V call is TRBV7-8, the J call TRBJ2-7, with TRBD1 identical over 8 bases. J lost 5 bases, V lost 0 bases, and 6 bases had no gene match. The germline gives CDR1 SGHVS, CDR2 FQNEAQ. The CDR3 spans 15 residues. CDR3 region: CASSLAGDRSHEQYF. In DNA form, the CDR3 reads TGTGCCAGCAGCTTAGCGGGGGACAGGTCCCACGAGCAGTACTTC.